A single sample is the source of the 11 T cell receptor beta chains below, sequenced in a study of cytotoxic CD8 clonotypes in ibrutinib-treated CLL. The table came from immunoSEQ multiplex PCR; TCRdb's copy has only in-frame clones and leaves some out. The data contain tens of thousands of clones, around four fifths of them singletons. The sample consisted of PBMCs, taken after 24 months of ibrutinib treatment. These receptors all come from a human donor with chronic lymphocytic leukemia.

The chain links TRBV7-9 to TRBJ1-2; D is possibly TRBD1 (5 bases). The V and J ends lost 0 bases and 3 bases respectively, with 5 bases between them. The CDR3 extends over 13 amino acids. Germline V gene data show CDR1 as SEHNR and CDR2 as FQNEAQ (reference sequence). The CDR3 DNA reads TGTGCCAGCAGCTTAGCGGGGGACTATGGCTACACCTTC. It encodes CASSLAGDYGYTF.

The chain combines TRBV6-5 with TRBJ1-1; TRBD1 agrees at 10 bases. Germline V CDR1 and CDR2: MNHEY, SVGAGI. Trimming cost V 6 bases and J 8 bases; bases outside gene matches: 9. The CDR3 has 14 amino acids. This CDR3 is CASRQTGGFSEAFF. Written as DNA, the CDR3 is TGTGCCAGCAGACAGACAGGGGGCTTCTCCGAAGCTTTCTTT.

V gene TRBV7-9 combines with J gene TRBJ2-7; D might be TRBD1 or TRBD2, each matching 5 bases. The CDR3 runs 13 residues. Germline V gene data show CDR1 as SEHNR and CDR2 as FQNEAQ (reference sequence). Trimming stripped 3 bases from V and 8 bases from J, with 14 bases between. CDR3 in amino acids: CASSLPGPEQQYF. The CDR3 DNA sequence: TGTGCCAGCAGCTTGCCGGGGCCCGAACAGCAGTACTTC. Full variable domain (rest looked up from reference TRBV7-9 and TRBJ2-7): DTGVSQNPRHKITKRGQNVTFRCDPISEHNRLYWYRQTLGQGPEFLTYFQNEAQLEKSRLLSDRFSAERPKGSFSTLEIQRTEQGDSAMYLCASSLPGPEQQYFGPGTRLTVT.

V and J are TRBV5-1 and TRBJ1-2; D is undetermined. Germline loops: CDR1 SGHRS, CDR2 YFSETQ. Trimming left V 0 bases short and J 1 base short, with 7 bases between. This CDR3 has 14 residues. The CDR3 sequence: CASSLDSYNYGYTF. The CDR3 nucleotides are TGCGCCAGCAGCTTGGACAGTTATAACTATGGCTACACCTTC.

J is TRBJ2-3 and V is TRBV7-3, with 9 bases that match TRBD2. J was trimmed by 2 bases and V by 1 base; bases with no gene match: 7. The CDR3 totals 17 residues. Germline loops: CDR1 SGHTA, CDR2 FQGTGA. The CDR3 sequence: CASSLRGWTSDTDTQYF. The CDR3 coding sequence is TGTGCCAGCAGCTTAAGGGGTTGGACTAGCGACACAGATACGCAGTATTTT. The full variable domain, completed using reference TRBV7-3 and TRBJ2-3, is GAGVSQTPSNKVTEKGKYVELRCDPISGHTALYWYRQSLGQGPEFLIYFQGTGAADDSGLPNDRFFAVRPEGSVSTLKIQRTERGDSAVYLCASSLRGWTSDTDTQYFGPGTRLTVL.

The chain carries TRBV10-3 and TRBJ2-2, with D unclear. CDR1 ENHRY and CDR2 SYGVKD come from the germline V gene. The CDR3 extends over 15 amino acids. Trimming took 3 bases from V and 4 from J, leaving 12 bases between them. DNA of the CDR3: TGTGCCATCAGTGACGTGGGTCCGGGCACCGGGGAGCTGTTTTTT. Protein sequence: CAISDVGPGTGELFF.

The chain joins TRBV28 to TRBJ2-1; 9 bases are a match to TRBD2. The germline V gene has CDR1 MDHEN and CDR2 SYDVKM. The CDR3 is made up of 14 amino acids. V lost 2 bases and J lost 4; bases outside the gene matches: 0. The CDR3 nucleotides read TGTGCCAGCAGTTTAGCGGGAGGGTACAATGAGCAGTTCTTC. It specifies CASSLAGGYNEQFF.

This chain connects TRBV30 to TRBJ1-5; D ambiguous. The V gene's germline CDR1 is GTSNPN and CDR2 SVGIG (reference sequence). The CDR3 runs to 13 residues. Between the trimmed V and J ends, which lost 0 bases and 5 bases, there was a span of 8 bases. The CDR3 reads CAWSVPGYQPQHF. As DNA, the CDR3 is TGTGCCTGGAGTGTACCCGGGTATCAGCCCCAGCATTTT.

The rearrangement links TRBV27 to TRBJ2-3; 7 positions agree with TRBD2. J was trimmed by 3 bases and V by 7 bases; bases with no gene match: 7. Germline V lookup: CDR1 MNHEY, CDR2 SMNVEV (reference sequence). The CDR3 loop spans 14 amino acids. The CDR3 spells CASKAGVATDTQYF. CDR3 in DNA: TGTGCCAGCAAGGCGGGAGTAGCGACAGATACGCAGTATTTT.

Only one count was recorded for this clone. The chain carries TRBV15 and TRBJ2-7, with 9 bases matching TRBD1. V was pared by 1 base and J by 4 bases, with 5 bases of the junction left unmatched. The CDR3 is 15 residues long. CDR1 LNHNV and CDR2 YYDKDF come from the germline V gene (reference sequence). CDR3 bases: TGTGCCACCAGCAGAGGGACAGGGGAATATTACGAGCAGTACTTC. Translated: CATSRGTGEYYEQYF.

DNA of the CDR3: TGTGCCAGCAGTGGGGTACAGTCGGCCCCGAATTCAGATACGCAGTATTTT. Its protein is CASSGVQSAPNSDTQYF. The rearrangement joins TRBV2 to TRBJ2-3; D is ambiguous. Trimming pared 4 bases from V and 4 bases from J, leaving 21 bases between. The CDR3 is 17 residues long. CDR1 SNHLY and CDR2 FYNNEI come from the germline V gene. The entire variable domain, with the rest obtained from reference TRBV2 and TRBJ2-3, is as follows: EPEVTQTPSHQVTQMGQEVILRCVPISNHLYFYWYRQILGQKVEFLVSFYNNEISEKSEIFDDQFSVERPDGSNFTLKIRSTKLEDSAMYFCASSGVQSAPNSDTQYFGPGTRLTVL.